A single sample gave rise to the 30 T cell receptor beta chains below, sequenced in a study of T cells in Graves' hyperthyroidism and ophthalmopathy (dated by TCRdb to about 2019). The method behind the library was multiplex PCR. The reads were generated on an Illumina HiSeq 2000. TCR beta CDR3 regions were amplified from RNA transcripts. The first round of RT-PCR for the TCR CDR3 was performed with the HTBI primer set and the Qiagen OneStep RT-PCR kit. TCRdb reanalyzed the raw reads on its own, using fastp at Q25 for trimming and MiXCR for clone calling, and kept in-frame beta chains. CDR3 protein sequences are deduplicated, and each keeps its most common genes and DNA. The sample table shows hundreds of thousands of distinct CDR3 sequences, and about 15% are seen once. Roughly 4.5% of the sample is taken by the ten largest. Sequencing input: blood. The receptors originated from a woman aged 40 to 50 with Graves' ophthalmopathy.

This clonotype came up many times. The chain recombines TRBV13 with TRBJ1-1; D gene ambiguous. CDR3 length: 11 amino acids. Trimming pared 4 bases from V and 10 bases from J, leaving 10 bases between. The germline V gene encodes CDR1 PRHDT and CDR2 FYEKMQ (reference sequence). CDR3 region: CASSSPVGAFF. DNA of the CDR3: TGTGCCAGCAGCTCCCCCGTAGGAGCTTTCTTT.

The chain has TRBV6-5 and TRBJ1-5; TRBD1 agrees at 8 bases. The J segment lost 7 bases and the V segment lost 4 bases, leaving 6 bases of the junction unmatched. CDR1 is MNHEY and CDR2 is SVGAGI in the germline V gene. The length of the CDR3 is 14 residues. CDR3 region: CASSLDRESQPQHF. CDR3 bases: TGTGCCAGCAGTTTGGACAGGGAAAGCCAGCCCCAGCATTTT.

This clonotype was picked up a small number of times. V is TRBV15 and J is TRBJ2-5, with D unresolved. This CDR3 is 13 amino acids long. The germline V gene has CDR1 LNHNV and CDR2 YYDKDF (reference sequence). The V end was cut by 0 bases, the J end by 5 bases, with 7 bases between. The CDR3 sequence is CATSRDQAETQYF. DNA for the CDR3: TGTGCCACCAGCAGAGATCAGGCGGAGACCCAGTACTTC.

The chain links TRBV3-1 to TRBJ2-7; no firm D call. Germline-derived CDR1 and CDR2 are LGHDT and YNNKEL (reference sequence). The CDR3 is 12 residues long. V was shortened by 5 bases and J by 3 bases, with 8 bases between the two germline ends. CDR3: CASSKAFYEQYF. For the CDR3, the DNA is TGTGCCAGCAGCAAAGCCTTCTACGAGCAGTACTTC.

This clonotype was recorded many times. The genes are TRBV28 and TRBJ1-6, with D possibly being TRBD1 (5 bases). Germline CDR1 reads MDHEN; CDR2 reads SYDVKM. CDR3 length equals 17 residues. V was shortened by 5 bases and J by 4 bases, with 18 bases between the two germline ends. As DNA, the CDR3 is TGTGCCAGCAGTGGAGCGGGGGATCCAAAGTATAATTCACCCCTCCACTTT. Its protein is CASSGAGDPKYNSPLHF.

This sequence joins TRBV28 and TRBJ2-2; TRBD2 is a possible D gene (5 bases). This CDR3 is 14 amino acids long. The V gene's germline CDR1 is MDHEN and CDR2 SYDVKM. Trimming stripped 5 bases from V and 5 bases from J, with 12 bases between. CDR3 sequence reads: CASSQLERTGELFF. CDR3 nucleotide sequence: TGTGCCAGCAGTCAGTTGGAGCGGACCGGGGAGCTGTTTTTT. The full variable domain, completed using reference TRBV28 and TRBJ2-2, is DVKVTQSSRYLVKRTGEKVFLECVQDMDHENMFWYRQDPGLGLRLIYFSYDVKMKEKGDIPEGYSVSREKKERFSLILESASTNQTSMYLCASSQLERTGELFFGEGSRLTVL.

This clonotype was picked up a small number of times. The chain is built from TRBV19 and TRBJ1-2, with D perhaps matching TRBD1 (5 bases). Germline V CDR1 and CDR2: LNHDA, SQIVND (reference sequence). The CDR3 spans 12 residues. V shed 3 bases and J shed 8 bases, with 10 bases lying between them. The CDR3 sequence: CASSMGPGGYTF. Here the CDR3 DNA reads TGTGCCAGTAGTATGGGACCAGGAGGCTACACCTTC. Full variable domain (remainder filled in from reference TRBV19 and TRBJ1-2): DGGITQSPKYLFRKEGQNVTLSCEQNLNHDAMYWYRQDPGQGLRLIYYSQIVNDFQKGDIAEGYSVSREKKESFPLTVTSAQKNPTAFYLCASSMGPGGYTFGSGTRLTVV.

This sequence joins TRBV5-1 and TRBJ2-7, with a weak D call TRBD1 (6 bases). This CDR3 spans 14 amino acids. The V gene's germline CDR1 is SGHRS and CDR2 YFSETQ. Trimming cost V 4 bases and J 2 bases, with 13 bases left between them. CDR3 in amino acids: CASSPRNRAYEQYF. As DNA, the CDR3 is TGCGCCAGCAGCCCCCGGAACAGGGCCTACGAGCAGTACTTC.

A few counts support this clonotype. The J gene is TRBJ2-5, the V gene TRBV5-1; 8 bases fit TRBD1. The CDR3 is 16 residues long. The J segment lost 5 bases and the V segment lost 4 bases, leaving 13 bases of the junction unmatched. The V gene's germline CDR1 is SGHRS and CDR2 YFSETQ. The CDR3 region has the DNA TGCGCCAGCAGCCCCGGACAGGGATTCGCTCAGGAGACCCAGTACTTC. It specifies CASSPGQGFAQETQYF.

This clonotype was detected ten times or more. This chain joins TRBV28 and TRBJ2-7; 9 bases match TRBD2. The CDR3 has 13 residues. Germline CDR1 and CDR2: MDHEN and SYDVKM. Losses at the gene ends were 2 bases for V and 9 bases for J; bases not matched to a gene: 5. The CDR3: CASSLPGTSLQYF. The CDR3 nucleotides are TGTGCCAGCAGTTTACCCGGGACTAGCTTGCAGTACTTC.

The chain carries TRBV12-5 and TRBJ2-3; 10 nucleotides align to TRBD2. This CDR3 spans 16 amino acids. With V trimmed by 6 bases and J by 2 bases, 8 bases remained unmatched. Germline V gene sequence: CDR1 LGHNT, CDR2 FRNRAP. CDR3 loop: CASGPRTSGNTDTQYF. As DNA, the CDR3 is TGTGCTAGTGGACCCAGGACTAGCGGAAACACAGATACGCAGTATTTT.

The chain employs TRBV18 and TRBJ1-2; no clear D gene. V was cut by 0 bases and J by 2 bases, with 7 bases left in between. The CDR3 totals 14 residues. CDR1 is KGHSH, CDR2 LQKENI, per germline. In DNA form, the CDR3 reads TGTGCCAGCTCACCACCGCCCCAGAACTATGGCTACACCTTC. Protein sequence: CASSPPPQNYGYTF.

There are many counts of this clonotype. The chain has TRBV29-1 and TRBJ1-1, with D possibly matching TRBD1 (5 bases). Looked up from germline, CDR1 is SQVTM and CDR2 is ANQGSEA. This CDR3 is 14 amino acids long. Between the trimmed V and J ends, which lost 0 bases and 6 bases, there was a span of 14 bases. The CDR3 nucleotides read TGCAGCGTTGAAGATCTTGCTGGGGCTCCTGAAGCTTTCTTT. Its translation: CSVEDLAGAPEAFF. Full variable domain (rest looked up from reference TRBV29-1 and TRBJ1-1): SAVISQKPSRDICQRGTSLTIQCQVDSQVTMMFWYRQQPGQSLTLIATANQGSEATYESGFVIDKFPISRPNLTFSTLTVSNMSPEDSSIYLCSVEDLAGAPEAFFGQGTRLTVV.

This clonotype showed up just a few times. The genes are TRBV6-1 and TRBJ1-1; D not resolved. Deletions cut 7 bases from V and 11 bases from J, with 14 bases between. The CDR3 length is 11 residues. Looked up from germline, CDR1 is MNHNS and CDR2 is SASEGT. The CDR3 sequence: CASIPGFRAFF. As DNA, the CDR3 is TGTGCCAGCATTCCGGGGTTTCGGGCTTTCTTT.

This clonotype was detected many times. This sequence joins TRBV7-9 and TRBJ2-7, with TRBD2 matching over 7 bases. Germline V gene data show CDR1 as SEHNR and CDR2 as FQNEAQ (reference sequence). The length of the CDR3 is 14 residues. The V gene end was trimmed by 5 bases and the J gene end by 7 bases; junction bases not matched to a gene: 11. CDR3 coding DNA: TGTGCCAGCAGCGGCCCGGGACTACTTAAGGAGCAGTACTTC. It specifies CASSGPGLLKEQYF.

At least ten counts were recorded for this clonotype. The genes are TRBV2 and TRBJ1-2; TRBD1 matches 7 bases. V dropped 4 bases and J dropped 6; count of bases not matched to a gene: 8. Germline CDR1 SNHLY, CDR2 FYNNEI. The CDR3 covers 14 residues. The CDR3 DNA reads TGTGCCAGCAGTGGAACGACAGGGAGGGATGGCTACACCTTC. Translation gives CASSGTTGRDGYTF.

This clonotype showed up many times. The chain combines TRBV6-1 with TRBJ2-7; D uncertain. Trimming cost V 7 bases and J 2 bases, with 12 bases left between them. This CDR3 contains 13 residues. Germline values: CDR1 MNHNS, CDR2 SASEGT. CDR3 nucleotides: TGTGCCAGCATCGCATCTACGACCTACGAGCAGTACTTC. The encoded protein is CASIASTTYEQYF.

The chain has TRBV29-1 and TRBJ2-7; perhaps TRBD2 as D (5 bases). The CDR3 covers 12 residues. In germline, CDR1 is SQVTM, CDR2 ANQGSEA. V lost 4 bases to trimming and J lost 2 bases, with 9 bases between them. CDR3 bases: TGCAGCGTTGTCGGGGAAACCTACGAGCAGTACTTC. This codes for CSVVGETYEQYF.

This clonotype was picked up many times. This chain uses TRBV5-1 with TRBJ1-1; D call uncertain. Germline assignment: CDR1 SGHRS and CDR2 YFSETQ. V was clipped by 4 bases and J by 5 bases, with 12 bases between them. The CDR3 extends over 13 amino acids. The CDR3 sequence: CASSADGRTEAFF. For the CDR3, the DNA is TGCGCCAGCAGCGCCGACGGAAGGACTGAAGCTTTCTTT. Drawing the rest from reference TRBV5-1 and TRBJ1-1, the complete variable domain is KAGVTQTPRYLIKTRGQQVTLSCSPISGHRSVSWYQQTPGQGLQFLFEYFSETQRNKGNFPGRFSGRQFSNSRSEMNVSTLELGDSALYLCASSADGRTEAFFGQGTRLTVV.

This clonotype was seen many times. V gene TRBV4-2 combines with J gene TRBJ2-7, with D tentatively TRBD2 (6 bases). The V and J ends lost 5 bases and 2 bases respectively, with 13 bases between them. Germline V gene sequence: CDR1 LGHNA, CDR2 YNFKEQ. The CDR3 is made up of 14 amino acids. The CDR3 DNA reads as TGTGCCAGCAGCACGCCGGGAGCTACCTACGAGCAGTACTTC. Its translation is CASSTPGATYEQYF.

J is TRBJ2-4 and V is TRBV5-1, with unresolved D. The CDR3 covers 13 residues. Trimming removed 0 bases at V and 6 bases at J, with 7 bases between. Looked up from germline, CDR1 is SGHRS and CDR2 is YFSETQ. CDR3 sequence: CASSLEGRNIQYF. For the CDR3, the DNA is TGCGCCAGCAGCTTGGAGGGTAGAAACATTCAGTACTTC.

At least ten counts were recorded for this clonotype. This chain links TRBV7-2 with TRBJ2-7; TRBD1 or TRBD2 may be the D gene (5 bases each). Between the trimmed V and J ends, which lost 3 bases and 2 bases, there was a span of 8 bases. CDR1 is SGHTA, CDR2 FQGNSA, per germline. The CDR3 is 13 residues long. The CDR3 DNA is TGTGCCAGCAGCTTGGGGGAAGCCTACGAGCAGTACTTC. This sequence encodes CASSLGEAYEQYF.

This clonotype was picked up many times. CDR3 bases: TGTGCCAGCAGTTTAGCTAGCGGGAGCAAAAACATTCAGTACTTC. This encodes CASSLASGSKNIQYF. The chain joins TRBV28 to TRBJ2-4; 10 nucleotides align to TRBD2. The germline CDR1 and CDR2 sequences are MDHEN and SYDVKM. The CDR3 has 15 residues. V lost 2 bases and J lost 3; bases outside the gene matches: 1. Full variable domain (outside the CDR3, taken from reference TRBV28 and TRBJ2-4): DVKVTQSSRYLVKRTGEKVFLECVQDMDHENMFWYRQDPGLGLRLIYFSYDVKMKEKGDIPEGYSVSREKKERFSLILESASTNQTSMYLCASSLASGSKNIQYFGAGTRLSVL.

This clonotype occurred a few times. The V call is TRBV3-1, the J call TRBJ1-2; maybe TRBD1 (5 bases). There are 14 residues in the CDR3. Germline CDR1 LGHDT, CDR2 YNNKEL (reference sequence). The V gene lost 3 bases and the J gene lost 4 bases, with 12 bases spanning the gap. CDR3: CASSQGLVGYGYTF. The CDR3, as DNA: TGTGCCAGCAGCCAGGGGCTTGTTGGCTATGGCTACACCTTC.

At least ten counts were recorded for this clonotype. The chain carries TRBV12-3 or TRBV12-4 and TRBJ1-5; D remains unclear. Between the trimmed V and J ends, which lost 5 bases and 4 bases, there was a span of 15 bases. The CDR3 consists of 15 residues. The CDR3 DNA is TGTGCCAGCAGTCCATCCACGGCCAATAATCAGCCCCAGCATTTT. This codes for CASSPSTANNQPQHF.

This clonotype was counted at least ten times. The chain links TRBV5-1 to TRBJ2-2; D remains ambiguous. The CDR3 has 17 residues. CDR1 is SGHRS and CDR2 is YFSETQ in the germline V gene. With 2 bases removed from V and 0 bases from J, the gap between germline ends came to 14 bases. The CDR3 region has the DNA TGCGCCAGCAGCTTCACGGTCGGATCAACGAACACCGGGGAGCTGTTTTTT. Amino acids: CASSFTVGSTNTGELFF.

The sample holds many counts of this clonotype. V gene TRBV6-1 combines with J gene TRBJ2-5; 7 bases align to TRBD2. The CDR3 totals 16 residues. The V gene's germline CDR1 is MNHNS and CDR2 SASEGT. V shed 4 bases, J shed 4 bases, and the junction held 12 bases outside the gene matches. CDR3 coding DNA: TGTGCCAGCAGTGCCTCCGGCGCGGGGAGGGGAGAGACCCAGTACTTC. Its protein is CASSASGAGRGETQYF.

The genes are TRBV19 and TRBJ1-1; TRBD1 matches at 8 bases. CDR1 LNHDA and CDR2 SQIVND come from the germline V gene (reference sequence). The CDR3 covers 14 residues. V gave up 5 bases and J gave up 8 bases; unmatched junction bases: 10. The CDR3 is CASSPWDRRFEAFF. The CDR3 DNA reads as TGTGCCAGTAGTCCTTGGGACAGGAGATTCGAAGCTTTCTTT.

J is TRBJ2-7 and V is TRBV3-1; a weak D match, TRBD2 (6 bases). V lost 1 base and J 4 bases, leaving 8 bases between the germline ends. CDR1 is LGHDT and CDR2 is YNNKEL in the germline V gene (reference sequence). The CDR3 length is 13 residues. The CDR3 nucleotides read TGTGCCAGCAGCCAAGCGGAGGGATACGAGCAGTACTTC. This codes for CASSQAEGYEQYF.

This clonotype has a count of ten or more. CDR3 coding DNA: TGCAGTGCTGTTTTTGGAGGATACTATGGCTACACCTTC. This encodes CSAVFGGYYGYTF. This chain links TRBV20-1 with TRBJ1-2, with D unclear. There are 13 residues in the CDR3. V was clipped by 5 bases and J by 3 bases, with 13 bases between them. Germline lookup yields CDR1 DFQATT and CDR2 SNEGSKA (reference sequence).